The 20 T cell receptor beta chains listed next were all sequenced from one sample in a study of OX40 agonist ivuxolimab in advanced cancers. The repertoire was sequenced with immunoSEQ multiplex PCR; TCRdb's copy has only in-frame clones and lacks some. The data contain around 91,000 clones, roughly 89% of them singletons. Here the sequenced sample was CD4+ or CD8+ T cells sorted from blood, taken in a trial of the OX40 agonist ivuxolimab. Every receptor here comes from an adult with an advanced solid tumor such as melanoma, head and neck, liver or kidney cancer.

CDR3 coding DNA: TGCGCCAGCAGAGCCCCGGGACAGGGGAACACCGGGGAGCTGTTTTTT. The encoded protein is CASRAPGQGNTGELFF. The rearrangement uses TRBV5-1 and TRBJ2-2; 9 positions match TRBD1. Per germline, CDR1 SGHRS and CDR2 YFSETQ. V shed 5 bases, J shed 1 base, and the junction held 6 bases outside the gene matches. The length of the CDR3 is 16 residues.

The chain is built from TRBV7-3 and TRBJ1-2; a weak D match, TRBD1 (5 bases). The CDR3 length is 13 residues. V was pared by 1 base and J by 8 bases, with 11 bases between. CDR1 is SGHTA, CDR2 FQGTGA, per germline. The CDR3 region has the DNA TGTGCCAGCAGCTTAAGCCAGGGAGGAGGCTACACCTTC. Translated, it gives CASSLSQGGGYTF.

This clone has just one count. As DNA, the CDR3 is TGCGCCAGCAGCTTGGTAACGAGCGGGGGCGGGGAGCTGTTTTTT. As protein: CASSLVTSGGGELFF. The rearrangement uses TRBV5-1 and TRBJ2-2; the match to TRBD2 covers 8 bases. CDR3 length: 15 residues. The germline V gene has CDR1 SGHRS and CDR2 YFSETQ. Trimming at V came to 0 bases and at J to 7 bases, leaving 5 bases not matched to a gene.

Concerning this clone: Other nucleotide sequences in the sample specify the same CDR3. The chain joins TRBV6-5 to TRBJ1-1; 11 bases map to TRBD1. The V segment lost 5 bases and the J segment 3 bases; nucleotides outside the gene matches: 5. The CDR3 consists of 15 residues. Germline-derived CDR1 and CDR2 are MNHEY and SVGAGI. The CDR3 region is CASSGQGAGDTEAFF. CDR3 DNA: TGTGCCAGCAGTGGACAGGGGGCAGGGGACACTGAAGCTTTCTTT.

The J gene is TRBJ1-2, the V gene TRBV28, with TRBD1 identical over 9 bases. CDR1 MDHEN and CDR2 SYDVKM come from the germline V gene. Losses at the gene ends were 5 bases for V and 4 bases for J; bases not matched to a gene: 5. The CDR3 contains 14 residues. The CDR3, as DNA: TGTGCCAGCAGTGCGGGACAGGGCACCTATGGCTACACCTTC. Translation: CASSAGQGTYGYTF.

This chain uses TRBV27 with TRBJ1-1, with TRBD1 matching over 8 bases. CDR3 size: 15 residues. The V and J ends lost 4 bases and 1 base, in that order; junction bases with no gene match: 5. Germline V lookup: CDR1 MNHEY, CDR2 SMNVEV (reference sequence). CDR3 in amino acids: CASSSGQVRNTEAFF. The CDR3 coding sequence is TGTGCCAGCAGTTCGGGACAGGTACGGAACACTGAAGCTTTCTTT.

The chain joins TRBV4-2 to TRBJ2-5; no definite D call. This CDR3 contains 14 residues. V was clipped by 1 base and J by 1 base, with 7 bases between them. Per germline, CDR1 LGHNA and CDR2 YNFKEQ. The CDR3 coding sequence is TGTGCCAGCAGCCAAGGGGCAGCCCAAGAGACCCAGTACTTC. Its translation is CASSQGAAQETQYF.

The chain uses TRBV18 and TRBJ1-1, with TRBD1 matching 9 bases. The CDR3 totals 14 residues. Germline CDR1 reads KGHSH; CDR2 reads LQKENI. V gave up 5 bases and J gave up 7 bases; unmatched junction bases: 8. The CDR3 DNA sequence: TGTGCCAGCTCAAAATCCGGGACAGGGATTGAAGCTTTCTTT. Translating it yields CASSKSGTGIEAFF.

The chain employs TRBV2 and TRBJ2-3; D not resolved. Trimming removed 8 bases from V and 0 bases from J, with 3 bases in between. CDR1 is SNHLY and CDR2 is FYNNEI in the germline V gene. The CDR3 totals 11 residues. CDR3 DNA sequence: TGTGCCAGCGGAAGCACAGATACGCAGTATTTT. Translating gives CASGSTDTQYF.

V usage is TRBV21-1 and J usage is TRBJ1-4; the DNA was not used to check the table's D call, TRBD1. TRBV21-1 is a documented pseudogene. This CDR3 comprises 15 residues. CDR3 sequence reads: CASSSPDRGNEKLFF. CDR3 nucleotides: TGTGCCAGCAGCTCCCCCGACAGGGGAAATGAAAAACTGTTTTTT.

The rearrangement uses TRBV7-2 and TRBJ1-5; 7 positions agree with TRBD1. The CDR3 extends over 15 amino acids. With V trimmed by 6 bases and J by 4 bases, 9 bases remained unmatched. Germline assignment: CDR1 SGHTA and CDR2 FQGNSA. Here the CDR3 reads CASSRGQVQNQPQHF. DNA for the CDR3: TGTGCCAGCAGTCGTGGACAGGTTCAGAATCAGCCCCAGCATTTT.

V gene TRBV29-1 combines with J gene TRBJ2-3, with D perhaps TRBD1 (5 bases). Germline values: CDR1 SQVTM, CDR2 ANQGSEA. The ends were cut back, 4 bases at V and 3 bases at J, with 17 bases in the middle. The CDR3 extends over 15 amino acids. As DNA, the CDR3 is TGCAGCGTTGCCGGATGGCAGGGTGGGACAGATACGCAGTATTTT. Its translation is CSVAGWQGGTDTQYF.

CDR3 nucleotide sequence: TGTGCCAGCTCACCATTGGGTTCAAATACCCTCTTTAGCACAGATACGCAGTATTTT. This encodes CASSPLGSNTLFSTDTQYF. The chain links TRBV18 to TRBJ2-3; no definite D call. V dropped 2 bases and J dropped 0 bases, with 21 bases sitting between them. Germline V gene data show CDR1 as KGHSH and CDR2 as LQKENI. The CDR3 runs to 19 residues.

V usage is TRBV19 and J usage is TRBJ1-2, with TRBD1 matching over 7 bases. Germline loops: CDR1 LNHDA, CDR2 SQIVND (reference sequence). This CDR3 spans 13 amino acids. Trimming removed 2 bases from V and 4 bases from J; junction bases left unmatched: 1. Written as DNA, the CDR3 is TGTGCCAGTAGTATAACAGGGGCCTATGGCTACACCTTC. It is translated as CASSITGAYGYTF.

The chain links TRBV6-5 to TRBJ2-7, with D perhaps TRBD2 (5 bases). The CDR3 consists of 16 residues. V lost 0 bases and J 4 bases, leaving 16 bases between the germline ends. Germline CDR1 reads MNHEY; CDR2 reads SVGAGI. The CDR3 DNA reads TGTGCCAGCAGTTACTCTATAGGGAGCGGCACGTACGAGCAGTACTTC. It is translated as CASSYSIGSGTYEQYF.

The chain carries TRBV5-1 and TRBJ2-1; no reliable D call. CDR1 is SGHRS and CDR2 is YFSETQ in the germline V gene. Trimming cost V 6 bases and J 4 bases, with 14 bases left between them. The CDR3 totals 14 residues. The CDR3, as DNA: TGCGCCAGCACCATGACCAACAGTTACAATGAGCAGTTCTTC. This codes for CASTMTNSYNEQFF. Using reference TRBV5-1 and TRBJ2-1 for the parts outside the CDR3, the full variable domain is KAGVTQTPRYLIKTRGQQVTLSCSPISGHRSVSWYQQTPGQGLQFLFEYFSETQRNKGNFPGRFSGRQFSNSRSEMNVSTLELGDSALYLCASTMTNSYNEQFFGPGTRLTVL.

The J gene is TRBJ1-5, the V gene TRBV18; 9 positions match TRBD1. Losses at the gene ends were 4 bases for V and 2 bases for J; bases not matched to a gene: 12. The CDR3 is made up of 18 amino acids. CDR1 and CDR2 from the germline V gene are KGHSH and LQKENI. CDR3 sequence: CASSQSIQGAQGNQPQHF. Written as DNA, the CDR3 is TGTGCCAGCTCACAATCGATACAGGGGGCACAAGGCAATCAGCCCCAGCATTTT.

The V call is TRBV10-3, the J call TRBJ2-5; D gene ambiguous. V gave up 6 bases and J gave up 5 bases, with 10 bases separating them. The CDR3 length is 12 residues. Germline lookup yields CDR1 ENHRY and CDR2 SYGVKD. In DNA, the CDR3 is TGTGCCATCAGCTCAACTTGGGAGACCCAGTACTTC. Its protein product is CAISSTWETQYF.

V is TRBV2 and J is TRBJ1-5; no clear D gene. V was trimmed by 6 bases and J by 0 bases, leaving 12 bases between them. CDR1 is SNHLY, CDR2 FYNNEI, per germline. The CDR3 contains 15 residues. The CDR3 DNA follows: TGTGCCAGCAGGGATGTTGTGAATAGCAATCAGCCCCAGCATTTT. Protein: CASRDVVNSNQPQHF. The variable domain in full, with the rest retrieved from reference TRBV2 and TRBJ1-5, is EPEVTQTPSHQVTQMGQEVILRCVPISNHLYFYWYRQILGQKVEFLVSFYNNEISEKSEIFDDQFSVERPDGSNFTLKIRSTKLEDSAMYFCASRDVVNSNQPQHFGDGTRLSIL.

This clone has only one observation. CDR3 bases: TGTGCCAGCTCTCTCCAGGAGAACACTGAAGCTTTCTTT. Its protein product is CASSLQENTEAFF. The chain has TRBV18 and TRBJ1-1; no clear D. The V gene's germline CDR1 is KGHSH and CDR2 LQKENI. CDR3 length equals 13 residues. The V gene lost 6 bases and the J gene lost 1 base, with 9 bases spanning the gap. The entire variable domain, with the rest obtained from reference TRBV18 and TRBJ1-1, is as follows: NAGVMQNPRHLVRRRGQEARLRCSPMKGHSHVYWYRQLPEEGLKFMVYLQKENIIDESGMPKERFSAEFPKEGPSILRIQQVVRGDSAAYFCASSLQENTEAFFGQGTRLTVV.